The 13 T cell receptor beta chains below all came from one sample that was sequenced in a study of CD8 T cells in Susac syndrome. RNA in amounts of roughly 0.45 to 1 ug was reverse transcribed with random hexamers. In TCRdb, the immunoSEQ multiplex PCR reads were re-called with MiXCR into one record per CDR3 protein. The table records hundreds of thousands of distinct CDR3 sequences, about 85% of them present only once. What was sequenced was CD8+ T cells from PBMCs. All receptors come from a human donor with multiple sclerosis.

The CDR3 protein is CASSSHAGTGYWPQHF. The CDR3 DNA follows: TGTGCCAGTAGCTCACACGCTGGGACAGGGTATTGGCCCCAGCATTTT. The chain has TRBV19 and TRBJ1-5; 9 bases are a match to TRBD1. Germline CDR1 LNHDA, CDR2 SQIVND (reference sequence). Trimming took 6 bases from V and 9 from J; bases not matched to a gene: 15. The CDR3 extends over 16 amino acids.

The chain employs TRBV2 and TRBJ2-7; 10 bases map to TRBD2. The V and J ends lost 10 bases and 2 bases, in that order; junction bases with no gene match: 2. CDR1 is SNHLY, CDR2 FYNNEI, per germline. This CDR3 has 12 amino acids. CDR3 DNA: TGTGCCATAGGACTAGCGGCCTACGAGCAGTACTTC. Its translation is CAIGLAAYEQYF.

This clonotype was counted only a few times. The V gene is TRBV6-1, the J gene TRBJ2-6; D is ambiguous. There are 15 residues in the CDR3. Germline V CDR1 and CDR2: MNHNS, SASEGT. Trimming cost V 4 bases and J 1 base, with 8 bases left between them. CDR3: CASSGTRSGANVLTF. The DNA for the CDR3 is TGTGCCAGCAGTGGTACAAGATCTGGGGCCAACGTCCTGACTTTC.

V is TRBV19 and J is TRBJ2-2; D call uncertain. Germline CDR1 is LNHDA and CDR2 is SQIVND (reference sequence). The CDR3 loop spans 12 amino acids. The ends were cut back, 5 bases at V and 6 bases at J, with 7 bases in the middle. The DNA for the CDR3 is TGTGCCAGTAGTCACCGACCCGGGGAGCTGTTTTTT. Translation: CASSHRPGELFF.

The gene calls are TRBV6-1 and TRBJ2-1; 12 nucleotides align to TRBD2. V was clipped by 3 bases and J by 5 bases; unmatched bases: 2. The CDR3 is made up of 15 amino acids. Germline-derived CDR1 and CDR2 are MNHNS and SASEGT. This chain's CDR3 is CASSDWTSGDNEQFF. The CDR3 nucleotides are TGTGCCAGCAGTGACTGGACTAGCGGGGACAATGAGCAGTTCTTC.

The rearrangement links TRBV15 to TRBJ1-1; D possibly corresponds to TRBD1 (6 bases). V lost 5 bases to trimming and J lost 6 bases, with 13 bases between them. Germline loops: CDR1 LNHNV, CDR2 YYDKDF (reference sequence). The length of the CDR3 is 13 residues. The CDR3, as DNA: TGTGCCACCAGCGAGGGGGGGAATGCTGAAGCTTTCTTT. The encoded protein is CATSEGGNAEAFF.

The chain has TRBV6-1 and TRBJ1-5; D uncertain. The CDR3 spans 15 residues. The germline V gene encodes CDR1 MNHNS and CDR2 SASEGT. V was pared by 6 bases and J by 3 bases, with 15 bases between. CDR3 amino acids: CASSPDPRPNQPQHF. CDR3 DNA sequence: TGTGCCAGCAGCCCGGACCCTCGCCCCAATCAGCCCCAGCATTTT.

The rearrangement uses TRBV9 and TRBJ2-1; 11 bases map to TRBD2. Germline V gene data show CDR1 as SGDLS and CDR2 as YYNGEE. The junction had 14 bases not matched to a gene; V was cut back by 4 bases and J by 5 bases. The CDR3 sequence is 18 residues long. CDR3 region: CASSHPLSGRVRNNEQFF. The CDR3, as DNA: TGTGCCAGCAGCCACCCCCTTAGCGGGAGGGTCCGCAACAATGAGCAGTTCTTC.

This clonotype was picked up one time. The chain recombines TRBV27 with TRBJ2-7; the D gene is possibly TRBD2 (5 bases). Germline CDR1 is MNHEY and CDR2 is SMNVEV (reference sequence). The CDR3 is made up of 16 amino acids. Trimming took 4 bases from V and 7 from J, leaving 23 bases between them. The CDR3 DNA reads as TGTGCCAGCAGTTCTTCCCGGAGGAGGCTCGAAGGGGAGCAGTACTTC. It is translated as CASSSSRRRLEGEQYF.

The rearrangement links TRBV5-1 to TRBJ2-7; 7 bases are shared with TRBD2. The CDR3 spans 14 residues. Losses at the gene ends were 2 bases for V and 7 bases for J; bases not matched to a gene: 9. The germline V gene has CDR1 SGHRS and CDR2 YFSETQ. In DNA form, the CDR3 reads TGCGCCAGCAGCTTACGGCGGGAGTTAGGGGAGCAGTACTTC. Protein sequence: CASSLRRELGEQYF. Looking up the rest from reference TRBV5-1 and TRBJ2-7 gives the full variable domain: KAGVTQTPRYLIKTRGQQVTLSCSPISGHRSVSWYQQTPGQGLQFLFEYFSETQRNKGNFPGRFSGRQFSNSRSEMNVSTLELGDSALYLCASSLRRELGEQYFGPGTRLTVT.

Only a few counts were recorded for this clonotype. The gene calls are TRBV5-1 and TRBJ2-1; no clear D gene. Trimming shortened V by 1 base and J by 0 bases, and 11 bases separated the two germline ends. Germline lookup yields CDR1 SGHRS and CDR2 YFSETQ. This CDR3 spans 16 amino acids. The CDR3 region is CASSLRAPSSYNEQFF. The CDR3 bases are TGCGCCAGCAGCTTGAGAGCGCCAAGCTCCTACAATGAGCAGTTCTTC.

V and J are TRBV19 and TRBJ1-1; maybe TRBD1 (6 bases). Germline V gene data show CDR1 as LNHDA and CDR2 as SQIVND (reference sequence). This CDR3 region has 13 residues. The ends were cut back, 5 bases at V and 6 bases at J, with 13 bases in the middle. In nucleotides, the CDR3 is TGTGCCAGTAGTTGGACAGCCCAGGCTGAAGCTTTCTTT. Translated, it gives CASSWTAQAEAFF.

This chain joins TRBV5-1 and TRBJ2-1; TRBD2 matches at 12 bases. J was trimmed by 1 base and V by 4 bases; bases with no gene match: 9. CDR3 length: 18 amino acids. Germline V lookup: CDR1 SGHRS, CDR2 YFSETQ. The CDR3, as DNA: TGCGCCAGCAGCAGTTTGACTAGCGGGAGAAAGTCCTACAATGAGCAGTTCTTC. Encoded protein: CASSSLTSGRKSYNEQFF. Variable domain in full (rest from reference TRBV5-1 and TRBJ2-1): KAGVTQTPRYLIKTRGQQVTLSCSPISGHRSVSWYQQTPGQGLQFLFEYFSETQRNKGNFPGRFSGRQFSNSRSEMNVSTLELGDSALYLCASSSLTSGRKSYNEQFFGPGTRLTVL.